Listed below are T cell receptor beta chains from one sample, sequenced in a study of blood T cells in healthy people across ages. TCRdb ran MiXCR on the 5' RACE reads and lists one entry per CDR3 protein. The sample includes some 800,000 distinct CDR3 sequences, more than 20% of them seen just once. The same sample was also studied in work on T cells of mothers and their children.

The specimen was blood. These receptors all come from a boy aged 5-17 years in good health. Each CDR3 is given with its conserved first and last residue. Fields, in order: J gene, V gene, CDR3 length, D gene, clone size, CDR3 DNA, CDR3 protein. D genes are given only for firm matches. A clone size is listed for some rows: how often the clone was seen (once, few, many), or a class if it is expanded.

TRBJ2-5,TRBV7-9,13,-,-,TGTGCCAGCAGCGCGGACTGGGGGGAGACCCAGTACTTC,CASSADWGETQYF
TRBJ2-2,TRBV11-1,14,-,few,TGTGCCAGCAGCCCCGAGGTCGGGGCCGGGGAGCTGTTTTTT,CASSPEVGAGELFF
TRBJ2-7,TRBV12-3/TRBV12-4,12,-,many,TGTGCCAGCAGTAGTCACCAGAACGAGCAGTACTTC,CASSSHQNEQYF
TRBJ2-6,TRBV4-1,15,-,-,TGCGCCAGCAGCTCCCTGGGGGATGGGGCCAACGTCCTGACTTTC,CASSSLGDGANVLTF
TRBJ2-7,TRBV12-3/TRBV12-4,15,TRBD1,-,TGTGCCAGCAGTTTACTTACCAGGGGGCACGAAGAGCAGTACTTC,CASSLLTRGHEEQYF
TRBJ2-3,TRBV4-1,11,-,few,TGCGCCAGCAGCCGGGACGTTACGCAGTATTTT,CASSRDVTQYF
TRBJ2-7,TRBV29-1,12,-,few,TGCAGCGGACGACACAATGGGGTCGAGCAGTACTTC,CSGRHNGVEQYF
TRBJ2-7,TRBV6-2/TRBV6-3,16,-,-,TGTGCCAGCAGTTACTCCTCAGGGAAAACCCTCTACGAGCAGTACTTC,CASSYSSGKTLYEQYF
TRBJ2-1,TRBV7-3,15,TRBD2,few,TGTGCCAGCAGCGCAGGACTAGCGACGAGGAATGAGCAGTTCTTC,CASSAGLATRNEQFF
TRBJ1-2,TRBV28,12,TRBD1,few,TGTGCCAGCAGGATGACAGGGTACGGCTACACCTTC,CASRMTGYGYTF
TRBJ1-4,TRBV21-1,19,-,-,TGTGCCAGCAGCAAATTAGGACAGGCACGCGGGGCAACTAATGAAAAACTGTTTTTT,CASSKLGQARGATNEKLFF
TRBJ2-1,TRBV4-3,17,-,-,TGCGCCAGCAGCCAAGATCGCCGGACATCCCTCTACAATGAGCAGTTCTTC,CASSQDRRTSLYNEQFF
TRBJ2-7,TRBV15,15,-,-,TGTGCCACCAGCAGAGTAGGGCAGGGAAGGAACGAGCAGTACTTC,CATSRVGQGRNEQYF
TRBJ2-7,TRBV4-1,15,-,-,TGCGCCAGCAGCCAAAGGGTGGGAAGGGCCTACGAGCAGTACTTC,CASSQRVGRAYEQYF
TRBJ2-6,TRBV4-3,15,-,few,TGCGCCAGCAGCCAAGACGGGGTTGGGGCCAACGTCCTGACTTTC,CASSQDGVGANVLTF
TRBJ2-1,TRBV4-1,16,TRBD2,few,TGCGCCAGCAGCCAAGACGATGGCGGGGGGTTAAATGAGCAGTTCTTC,CASSQDDGGGLNEQFF
TRBJ2-5,TRBV7-2,15,TRBD2,many,TGTGCCAGCAGCTTAGCGCGGGGGACCCAAGAGACCCAGTACTTC,CASSLARGTQETQYF
TRBJ2-1,TRBV29-1,14,TRBD1,few,TGCAGCGTTGAATGGACAGGCACGTACAATGAGCAGTTCTTC,CSVEWTGTYNEQFF
TRBJ2-5,TRBV7-9,11,TRBD1,-,TGTGCCAGCAGTTACTCACAGGGGATGTACTTC,CASSYSQGMYF
TRBJ2-4,TRBV12-3/TRBV12-4,11,-,-,TGTGCCAGCAGTCTACGAGGGAGACAGTACTTC,CASSLRGRQYF
TRBJ2-2,TRBV7-7,13,-,-,TGTGCCGTTAATGAAGGAAACACCGGGGAGCTGTTTTTT,CAVNEGNTGELFF
TRBJ2-5,TRBV4-1,15,TRBD2,many,TGCGCCAGCAGCCCGCGGACTAGCGTCTCAGAGACCCAGTACTTC,CASSPRTSVSETQYF
TRBJ2-7,TRBV20-1,14,TRBD2,few,TGCAGTGCTTCCTTACTAGCGGATCTACGATGGCAGTACTTC,CSASLLADLRWQYF
TRBJ2-1,TRBV20-1,14,-,-,TGCAGTCCGGAGGGCCCCAGCTCCTACAATGAGCAGTTCTTC,CSPEGPSSYNEQFF
TRBJ2-7,TRBV2,14,-,-,TGTGCCAGCAGTGACGGACTGGTCTCCTACGAGCAGTACTTC,CASSDGLVSYEQYF
TRBJ2-6,TRBV6-2/TRBV6-3,18,-,-,TGTGCCAGCCCCCCGCCAGAGGGCCCCACCTCTGGGGCCAACGTCCTGACTTTC,CASPPPEGPTSGANVLTF
TRBJ2-3,TRBV7-9,14,-,-,TGTGCCACGGGAGCGCTCCGTGGCACAGATACGCAGTATTTT,CATGALRGTDTQYF
TRBJ2-1,TRBV20-1,14,TRBD1,-,TGCAGTGCTAGAGACCTGACAGGGAGCAATGAGCAGTTCTTC,CSARDLTGSNEQFF
TRBJ2-3,TRBV7-9,15,-,-,TGTGCCAGCAGCGCTTACTTAGCAGGGGCAGATACGCAGTATTTT,CASSAYLAGADTQYF
TRBJ2-1,TRBV28,11,-,few,TGTGCCAGCAACCGCCCCGGGGAACAGTTCTTC,CASNRPGEQFF
TRBJ2-1,TRBV4-3,15,-,-,TGCGCCAGCAGCCAAGCGGCAGGGCCCTACAATGAGCAGTTCTTC,CASSQAAGPYNEQFF
TRBJ2-7,TRBV4-1,15,-,-,TGCGCCAGCAGCCAAGAGCACAGCGGATTCTACGAGCAGTACTTC,CASSQEHSGFYEQYF
TRBJ1-4,TRBV19,17,-,-,TGTGCCAGTAGTATGCTAACGGTAACAGGAACTAATGAAAAACTGTTTTTT,CASSMLTVTGTNEKLFF
TRBJ2-1,TRBV6-1,17,TRBD2,-,TGTGCCAGCAGGCCCCCGACTTCTTTGGGGGGGTACAATGAGCAGTTCTTC,CASRPPTSLGGYNEQFF
TRBJ2-1,TRBV2,14,-,-,TGTGCCAGCCCACGACGGGTCGGAGAGGATGAGCAGTTCTTC,CASPRRVGEDEQFF